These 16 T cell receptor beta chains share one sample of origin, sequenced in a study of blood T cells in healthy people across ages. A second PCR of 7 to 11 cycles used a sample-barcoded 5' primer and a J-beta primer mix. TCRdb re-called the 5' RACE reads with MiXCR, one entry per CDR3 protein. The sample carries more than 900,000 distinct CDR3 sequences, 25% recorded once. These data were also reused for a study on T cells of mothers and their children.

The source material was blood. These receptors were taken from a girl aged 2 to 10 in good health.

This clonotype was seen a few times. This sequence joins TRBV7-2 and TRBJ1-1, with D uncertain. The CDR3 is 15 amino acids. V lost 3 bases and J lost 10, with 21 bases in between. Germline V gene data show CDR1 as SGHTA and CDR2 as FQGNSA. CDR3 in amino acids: CASSFRTASGVGAFF. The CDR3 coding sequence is TGTGCCAGCAGCTTCCGGACGGCTTCGGGTGTTGGAGCTTTCTTT.

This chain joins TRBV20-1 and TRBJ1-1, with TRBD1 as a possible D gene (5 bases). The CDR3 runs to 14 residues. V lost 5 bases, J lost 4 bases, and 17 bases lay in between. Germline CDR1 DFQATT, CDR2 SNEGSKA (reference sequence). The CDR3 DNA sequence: TGCAGTGCTGAATATCAGGGTAGGAGCACTGAAGCTTTCTTT. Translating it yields CSAEYQGRSTEAFF.

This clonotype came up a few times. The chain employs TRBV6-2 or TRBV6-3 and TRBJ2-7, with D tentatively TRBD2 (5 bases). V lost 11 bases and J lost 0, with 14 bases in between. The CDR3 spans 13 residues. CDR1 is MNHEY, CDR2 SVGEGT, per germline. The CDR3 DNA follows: TGTGCCGGAGGAACACCCAACTCCTACGAGCAGTACTTC. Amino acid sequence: CAGGTPNSYEQYF.

The CDR3 reads CASSPGPEGTTQYF. CDR3 sequence (DNA): TGCGCCAGCAGCCCCGGACCGGAGGGGACTACGCAGTATTTT. J is TRBJ2-3 and V is TRBV5-1, with a tentative D call TRBD2 (6 bases). The CDR3 runs to 14 residues. Trimming took 4 bases from V and 8 from J, leaving 17 bases between them. The V gene's germline CDR1 is SGHRS and CDR2 YFSETQ.

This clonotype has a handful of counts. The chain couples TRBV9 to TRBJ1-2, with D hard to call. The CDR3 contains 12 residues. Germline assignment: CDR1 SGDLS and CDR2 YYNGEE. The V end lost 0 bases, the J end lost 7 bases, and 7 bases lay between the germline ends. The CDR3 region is CASSVEAGGYTF. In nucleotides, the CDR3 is TGTGCCAGCAGCGTAGAGGCGGGTGGCTACACCTTC.

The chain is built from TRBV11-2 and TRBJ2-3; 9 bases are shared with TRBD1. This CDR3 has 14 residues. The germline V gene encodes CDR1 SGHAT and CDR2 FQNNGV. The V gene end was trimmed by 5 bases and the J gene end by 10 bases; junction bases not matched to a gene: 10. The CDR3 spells CASSKGQGVRAQYF. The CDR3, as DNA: TGTGCCAGCAGCAAGGGACAGGGAGTGAGGGCGCAGTATTTT.

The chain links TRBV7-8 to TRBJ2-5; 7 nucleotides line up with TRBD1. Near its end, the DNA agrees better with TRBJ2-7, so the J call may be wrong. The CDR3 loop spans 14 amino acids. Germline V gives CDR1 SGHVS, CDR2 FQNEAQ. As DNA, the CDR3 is TGTGCCAGCAGCCATGGGACAGAGTTCTACGAGCAGTACTTC. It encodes CASSHGTEFYEQYF.

The CDR3: CASSKTLAGNTDTQYF. As DNA, the CDR3 is TGTGCCAGCAGCAAAACCCTAGCGGGAAACACAGATACGCAGTATTTT. The rearrangement links TRBV12-3 or TRBV12-4 to TRBJ2-3; TRBD2 aligns across 9 bases. The CDR3 is 16 amino acids. Trimming took 6 bases from V and 2 from J; bases not matched to a gene: 9.

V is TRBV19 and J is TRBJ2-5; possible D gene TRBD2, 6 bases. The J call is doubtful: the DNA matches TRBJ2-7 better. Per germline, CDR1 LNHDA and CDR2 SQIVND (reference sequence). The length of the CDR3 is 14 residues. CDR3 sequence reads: CASSIGGTRYEQYF. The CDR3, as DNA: TGTGCCAGTAGTATAGGTGGGACTCGATACGAGCAGTACTTC.

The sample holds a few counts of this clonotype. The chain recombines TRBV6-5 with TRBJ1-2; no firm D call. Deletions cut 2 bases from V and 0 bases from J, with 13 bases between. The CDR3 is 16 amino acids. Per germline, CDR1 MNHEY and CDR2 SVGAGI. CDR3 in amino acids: CASSYSSYVPNYGYTF. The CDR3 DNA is TGTGCCAGCAGTTACAGCTCTTACGTTCCTAACTATGGCTACACCTTC.

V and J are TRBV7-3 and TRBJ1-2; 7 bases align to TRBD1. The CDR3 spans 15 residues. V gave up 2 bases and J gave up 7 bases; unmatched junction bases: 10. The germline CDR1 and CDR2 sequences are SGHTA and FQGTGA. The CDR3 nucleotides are TGTGCCAGCAGCTTAGAGTCCGGAGGGGGCGGTGGCTACACCTTC. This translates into CASSLESGGGGGYTF.

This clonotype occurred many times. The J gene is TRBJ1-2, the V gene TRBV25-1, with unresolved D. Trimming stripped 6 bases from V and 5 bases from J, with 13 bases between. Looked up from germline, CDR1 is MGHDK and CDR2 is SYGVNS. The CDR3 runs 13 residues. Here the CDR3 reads CASRGYLFYGYTF. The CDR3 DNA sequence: TGTGCCAGCAGGGGATACCTGTTTTATGGCTACACCTTC.

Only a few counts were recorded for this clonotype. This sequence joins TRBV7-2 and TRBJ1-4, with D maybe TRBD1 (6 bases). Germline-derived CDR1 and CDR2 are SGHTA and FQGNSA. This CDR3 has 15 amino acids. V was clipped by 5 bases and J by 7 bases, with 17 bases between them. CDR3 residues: CASSIQGIIAEKLFF. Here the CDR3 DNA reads TGTGCCAGCAGCATTCAGGGGATAATAGCTGAAAAACTGTTTTTT. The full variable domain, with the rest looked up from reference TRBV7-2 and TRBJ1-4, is GAGVSQSPSNKVTEKGKDVELRCDPISGHTALYWYRQSLGQGLEFLIYFQGNSAPDKSGLPSDRFSAERTGGSVSTLTIQRTQQEDSAVYLCASSIQGIIAEKLFFGSGTQLSVL.

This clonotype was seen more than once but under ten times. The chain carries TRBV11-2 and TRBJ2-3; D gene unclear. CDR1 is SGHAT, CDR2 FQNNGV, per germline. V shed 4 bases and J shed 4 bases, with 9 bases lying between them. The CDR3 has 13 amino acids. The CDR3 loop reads CASSYPIPDTQYF. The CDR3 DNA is TGTGCCAGCAGCTACCCTATCCCAGATACGCAGTATTTT.

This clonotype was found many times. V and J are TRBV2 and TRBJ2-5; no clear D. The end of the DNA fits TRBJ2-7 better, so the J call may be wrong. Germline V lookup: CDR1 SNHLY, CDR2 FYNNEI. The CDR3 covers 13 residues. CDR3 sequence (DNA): TGTGCCAGCAGGGCTGGGGATTCCTACGAGCAGTACTTC. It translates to CASRAGDSYEQYF.

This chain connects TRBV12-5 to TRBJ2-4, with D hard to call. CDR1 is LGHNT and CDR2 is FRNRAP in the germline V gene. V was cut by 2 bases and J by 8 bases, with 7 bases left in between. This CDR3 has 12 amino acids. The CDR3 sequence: CASGLPLDIQYF. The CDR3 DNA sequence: TGTGCTAGTGGTTTGCCCCTGGACATTCAGTACTTC.